These T cell receptor beta chains were read from a single sample in a study of OX40 agonist ivuxolimab in advanced cancers. The table came from immunoSEQ multiplex PCR; TCRdb's copy has only in-frame clones and leaves some out. The table lists tens of thousands of clones, 75% to 90% of them singletons, with 14% in the top ten. The starting material was CD4+ or CD8+ T cells sorted from blood, obtained in a trial of the OX40 agonist ivuxolimab. These receptors all stem from an adult with an advanced solid tumor such as melanoma, head and neck, liver or kidney cancer. CDR3s include the opening cysteine and the closing phenylalanine or tryptophan. The D gene is left open where the match is weak. Some rows mark clone size as missing; the rest say once, few, many or name a class of expanded clone.

V: TRBV28
D: TRBD1
J: TRBJ2-7
size: -
CDR3: CASSLVGTDEQYF
DNA: TGTGCCAGCAGTTTGGTGGGGACAGATGAGCAGTACTTC

V: TRBV19
D: -
J: TRBJ1-1
size: once
CDR3: CASTQFPDETEAFF
DNA: TGTGCCAGTACCCAGTTCCCCGATGAGACTGAAGCTTTCTTT

V: TRBV6-5
D: -
J: TRBJ1-1
size: -
CDR3: CASSPGHLNTEAFF
DNA: TGTGCCAGCAGTCCGGGACACCTGAACACTGAAGCTTTCTTT

V: TRBV5-1
D: TRBD2
J: TRBJ2-7
size: -
CDR3: CASSPTSGGAREQYF
DNA: TGCGCCAGCAGCCCAACTAGCGGGGGGGCGAGGGAGCAGTACTTC

V: TRBV7-3
D: -
J: TRBJ2-7
size: few
CDR3: CASSLFGNRNYEQYF
DNA: TGTGCCAGCAGCTTATTCGGGAATCGGAACTACGAGCAGTACTTC

V: TRBV4-2
D: TRBD2
J: TRBJ2-2
size: -
CDR3: CASSQKGAGLAFDTGELFF
DNA: TGTGCCAGCAGCCAAAAAGGGGCCGGACTAGCGTTTGACACCGGGGAGCTGTTTTTT

V: TRBV13
D: -
J: TRBJ2-7
size: -
CDR3: CASSLGNEQYF
DNA: TGTGCCAGCAGCTTAGGCAACGAGCAGTACTTC

V: TRBV5-8
D: -
J: TRBJ2-7
size: -
CDR3: CASSSTASYEQYF
DNA: TGTGCCAGCAGCTCGACAGCATCCTACGAGCAGTACTTC

V: TRBV28
D: TRBD2
J: TRBJ2-7
size: -
CDR3: CASSLLAGGWEQYF
DNA: TGTGCCAGCAGTTTGCTAGCGGGAGGGTGGGAGCAGTACTTC

V: TRBV7-7
D: TRBD2
J: TRBJ2-7
size: -
CDR3: CASSYGLAGTYEQYF
DNA: TGTGCCAGCAGCTATGGACTAGCGGGAACGTACGAGCAGTACTTC

V: TRBV9
D: -
J: TRBJ1-5
size: -
CDR3: CASSVLGDNQPQHF
DNA: TGTGCCAGCAGCGTTTTAGGGGACAATCAGCCCCAGCATTTT

V: TRBV14
D: -
J: TRBJ2-1
size: -
CDR3: CASSQGGAQHEQFF
DNA: TGTGCCAGCAGCCAAGGGGGGGCGCAACATGAGCAGTTCTTC

V: TRBV30
D: -
J: TRBJ2-7
size: -
CDR3: CAWNEQAYEQYF
DNA: TGTGCCTGGAATGAGCAGGCCTACGAGCAGTACTTC

V: TRBV4-1
D: TRBD1
J: TRBJ2-1
size: -
CDR3: CASSLRQGVSSYNEQFF
DNA: TGCGCCAGCAGCCTGAGACAGGGGGTAAGCTCCTACAATGAGCAGTTCTTC

V: TRBV9
D: TRBD1
J: TRBJ2-1
size: -
CDR3: CASSVAVAGGRDEQFF
DNA: TGTGCCAGCAGCGTAGCTGTGGCAGGGGGTAGGGATGAGCAGTTCTTC

V: TRBV7-9
D: -
J: TRBJ1-5
size: -
CDR3: CASRGGGNQPQHF
DNA: TGTGCCAGCAGAGGGGGGGGCAATCAGCCCCAGCATTTT

V: TRBV7-9
D: -
J: TRBJ2-7
size: -
CDR3: CASSPRGYEQYF
DNA: TGTGCCAGCAGCCCCCGCGGCTACGAGCAGTACTTC

V: TRBV6-1
D: -
J: TRBJ2-3
size: -
CDR3: CASLGALEDTQYF
DNA: TGTGCCAGCTTGGGAGCGCTTGAGGATACGCAGTATTTT

V: TRBV19
D: TRBD1
J: TRBJ2-7
size: -
CDR3: CASSIAQGGYEQYF
DNA: TGTGCCAGTAGTATCGCACAGGGGGGCTACGAGCAGTACTTC

V: TRBV6-5
D: -
J: TRBJ2-5
size: -
CDR3: CASSYGVPETQYF
DNA: TGTGCCAGCAGTTACGGGGTTCCAGAGACCCAGTACTTC

V: TRBV28
D: -
J: TRBJ1-1
size: few
CDR3: CASSTWRGEDTEAFF
DNA: TGTGCCAGCAGTACCTGGCGGGGGGAGGACACTGAAGCTTTCTTT

V: TRBV19
D: -
J: TRBJ1-1
size: -
CDR3: CASSTGHMNTEAFF
DNA: TGTGCCAGTAGTACGGGACACATGAACACTGAAGCTTTCTTT